This TCR beta chain was identified during a study of blood T cell repertoires in COVID-19. Turning to the study itself: Acute-phase and convalescent COVID-19 samples originated in the United States, Italy and Spain. In each case, the material was cDNA or gDNA derived from T cells, B-cell-depleted T cells, or PBMCs.

Recruits, aged roughly 18 to 100 years, lived in 24 US areas. Categorization into cohorts depended on clinical history that participants reported. The CDR3 is made up of 17 amino acids. Germline V CDR1 and CDR2: SGDLS, YYNGEE. V gave up 3 bases and J gave up 9 bases; unmatched junction bases: 12. Profiling relied on immunoSEQ multiplex PCR, and the TCRdb table lists in-frame clones only, not all of them. Altogether some 240,000 clones are present, about four fifths being singletons, with the ten largest covering around 3.6%. The sequenced sample was PBMCs or T cells enriched from blood (not recorded which). The receptor was derived from a man aged 50 to 59 who had recovered from COVID-19. This chain uses TRBV9 with TRBJ2-1; 13 bases are shared with TRBD2. In DNA form, the CDR3 reads TGTGCCAGCAGCGCCGGACTAGCGGGAGTCGGGGAAGGTGAGCAGTTCTTC. It yields the protein CASSAGLAGVGEGEQFF.